These T cell receptor beta chains were read from a single sample in a study of lymphopenia after photon versus proton radiotherapy. The protocol was immunoSEQ multiplex PCR, while the TCRdb copy is restricted to in-frame clones and leaves out a portion. Altogether 4,900 or so clones are present, about 87% being singletons, with the ten largest covering roughly 25%. The sequenced sample was peripheral blood, obtained from a patient treated with photon-based radiotherapy. The receptor source for this set is a man at least 80 years old with cholangiocarcinoma. Each CDR3 is given with its conserved first and last residue.

J gene: TRBJ2-2
V gene: TRBV6-5
CDR3 protein: CASSALWGGELFF

J gene: TRBJ1-2
V gene: TRBV6-6
CDR3 protein: CASSPFGQGNYGYTF

J gene: TRBJ1-1
V gene: TRBV11-2
CDR3 protein: CASSQSLNTEAFF

J gene: TRBJ2-1
V gene: TRBV2
CDR3 protein: CATLLAGVEQFF

J gene: TRBJ2-1
V gene: TRBV28
CDR3 protein: CASSTGLPLNSYNEQFF

J gene: TRBJ1-5
V gene: TRBV6-5
CDR3 protein: CASSPLTGGKQHF

J gene: TRBJ2-7
V gene: TRBV20-1
CDR3 protein: CSKDGTYEQYF

J gene: TRBJ2-1
V gene: TRBV6-1
CDR3 protein: CASSEGRVSAGEQFF

J gene: TRBJ2-1
V gene: TRBV5-1
CDR3 protein: CASSQGSGGLEFF

J gene: TRBJ1-3
V gene: TRBV18
CDR3 protein: CASSPSGTSGNTIYF

J gene: TRBJ1-1
V gene: TRBV29-1
CDR3 protein: CSAGQGGMNTEAFF

J gene: TRBJ2-3
V gene: TRBV10-2
CDR3 protein: CASSFRGAPNTDTQYF

J gene: TRBJ1-1
V gene: TRBV6-1
CDR3 protein: CASSVAGGKNTEAFF

J gene: TRBJ1-2
V gene: TRBV5-4
CDR3 protein: CASSLEGQGRRYTF

J gene: TRBJ1-1
V gene: TRBV15
CDR3 protein: CATGQGAHTEAFF

J gene: TRBJ2-6
V gene: TRBV19
CDR3 protein: CASSIALAGGSGANVLTF

J gene: TRBJ2-3
V gene: TRBV29-1
CDR3 protein: CSVEGGQGFSTDTQYF

J gene: TRBJ2-5
V gene: TRBV6-5
CDR3 protein: CASSPRGLAGQTQYF

J gene: TRBJ1-2
V gene: TRBV6-6
CDR3 protein: CASSFTGPAYGYTF

J gene: TRBJ2-2
V gene: TRBV7-3
CDR3 protein: CASSRGRGHGELFF

J gene: TRBJ1-2
V gene: TRBV5-4
CDR3 protein: CASSLGRGYGYTF

J gene: TRBJ1-1
V gene: TRBV5-1
CDR3 protein: CASSWTGMNTEAFF

J gene: TRBJ1-4
V gene: TRBV5-1
CDR3 protein: CASSPGTVLNEKLFF

J gene: TRBJ1-4
V gene: TRBV5-1
CDR3 protein: CASSHGQGNEKLFF

J gene: TRBJ2-2
V gene: TRBV7-3
CDR3 protein: CASSSVRPGELFF

J gene: TRBJ1-4
V gene: TRBV5-6
CDR3 protein: CASSFRGSEKLFF

J gene: TRBJ1-5
V gene: TRBV2
CDR3 protein: CASSRLSGFNQPQHF

J gene: TRBJ1-5
V gene: TRBV28
CDR3 protein: CASRDNLSNQPQHF

J gene: TRBJ1-1
V gene: TRBV6-5
CDR3 protein: CATRVNTEAFF

J gene: TRBJ2-3
V gene: TRBV12-1
CDR3 protein: CASSSGPQSGQAWCTDTQYF

J gene: TRBJ1-2
V gene: TRBV30
CDR3 protein: CAWSPTETNYGYTF

J gene: TRBJ2-5
V gene: TRBV5-1
CDR3 protein: CASSLTGFLETQYF

J gene: TRBJ2-4
V gene: TRBV9
CDR3 protein: CASSVTGDRPENIQYF

J gene: TRBJ2-5
V gene: TRBV5-1
CDR3 protein: CASRRGGQETQYF